This section outlines one TCR beta chain sequence together with its context. What it binds is not known. This sample was taken from a study of neurological immune-mediated disorders. Broader study findings: The greatest TCR clonal expansion occurred in HTLV-1-associated myelopathy and the least in multiple sclerosis, which fell below healthy controls.

With 10-nucleotide random UMIs included, cDNA was synthesized by 5'RACE. Per sequencing run, 15-18 subjects together gave over 190 million TCR-beta sequences. TCRdb re-called the 5' RACE reads through MiXCR, storing one row per CDR3 protein. The sample lists 40,000 or so distinct CDR3 sequences; around an eighth were seen once. The V gene lost 5 bases and the J gene lost 6 bases, with 7 bases spanning the gap. Germline CDR1 and CDR2: LNHNV and YYDKDF (reference sequence). This CDR3 comprises 12 residues. The chain joins TRBV15 to TRBJ1-4; D not certain. Specimen: PBMCs. This TCR came from a woman between 50 and 59 years old with HTLV-1-associated myelopathy (HAM/TSP). For the CDR3, the DNA is TGTGCCACCAGCTCTCATGATGAAAAACTGTTTTTT. Translating gives CATSSHDEKLFF. Using reference TRBV15 and TRBJ1-4 for the parts outside the CDR3, the full variable domain is DAMVIQNPRYQVTQFGKPVTLSCSQTLNHNVMYWYQQKSSQAPKLLFHYYDKDFNNEADTPDNFQSRRPNTSFCFLDIRSPGLGDTAMYLCATSSHDEKLFFGSGTQLSVL.